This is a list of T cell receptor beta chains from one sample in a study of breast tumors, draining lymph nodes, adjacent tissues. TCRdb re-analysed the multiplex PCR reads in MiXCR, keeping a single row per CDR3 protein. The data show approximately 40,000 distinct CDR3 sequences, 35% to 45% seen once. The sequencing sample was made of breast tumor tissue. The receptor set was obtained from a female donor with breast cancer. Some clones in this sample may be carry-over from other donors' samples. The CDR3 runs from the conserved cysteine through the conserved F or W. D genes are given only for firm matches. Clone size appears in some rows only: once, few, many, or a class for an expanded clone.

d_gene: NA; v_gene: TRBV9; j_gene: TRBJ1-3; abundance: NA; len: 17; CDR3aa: CAGSLYTGDNSGNTIYF; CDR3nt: TGCGCCGGCAGCCTCTACACGGGGGACAACTCTGGAAACACCATATATTTT
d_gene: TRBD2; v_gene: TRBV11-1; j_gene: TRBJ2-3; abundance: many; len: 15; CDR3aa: CASSRGAGSTDTQYF; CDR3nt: TGTGCCAGCAGCCGTGGAGCGGGAAGCACAGATACGCAGTATTTT
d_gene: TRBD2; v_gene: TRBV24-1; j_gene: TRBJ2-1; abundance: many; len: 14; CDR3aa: CATRTSGTLNEQFF; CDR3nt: TGTGCCACGAGGACTAGCGGGACCCTCAATGAGCAGTTCTTC
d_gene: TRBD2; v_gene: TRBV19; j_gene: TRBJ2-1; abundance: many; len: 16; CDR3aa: CASSRPGTSGSYEQFF; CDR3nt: TGTGCCAGTAGTAGACCCGGGACTAGCGGGAGTTATGAGCAGTTCTTC
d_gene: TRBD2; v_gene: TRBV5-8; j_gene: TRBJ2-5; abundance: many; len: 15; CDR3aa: CASSLSGREQETQYF; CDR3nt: TGTGCCAGCAGCTTGTCTGGGCGGGAGCAAGAGACCCAGTACTTC
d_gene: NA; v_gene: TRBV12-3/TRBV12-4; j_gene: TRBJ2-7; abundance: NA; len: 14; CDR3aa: CASTLDSFRTGQYF; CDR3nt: TGTGCCAGCACCTTGGACAGTTTTCGAACGGGGCAGTACTTC
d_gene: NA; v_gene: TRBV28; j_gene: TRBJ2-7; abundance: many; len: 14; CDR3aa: CASSIDGGGYEQYF; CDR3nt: TGTGCCAGCAGCATTGACGGGGGCGGGTACGAGCAGTACTTC
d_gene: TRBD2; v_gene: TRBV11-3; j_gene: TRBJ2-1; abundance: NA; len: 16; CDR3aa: CVSSLGTSGFYNEQFF; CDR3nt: TGTGTCAGCAGCTTAGGGACTAGCGGATTCTACAATGAGCAGTTCTTC
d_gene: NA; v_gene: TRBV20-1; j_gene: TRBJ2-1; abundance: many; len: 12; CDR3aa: CSARPWGEEQFF; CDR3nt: TGCAGTGCTAGACCCTGGGGAGAGGAGCAGTTCTTC
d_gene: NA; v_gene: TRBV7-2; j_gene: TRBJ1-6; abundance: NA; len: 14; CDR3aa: CASSQTARNSPLHF; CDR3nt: TGTGCCAGCAGCCAGACAGCACGGAATTCACCCCTCCACTTT
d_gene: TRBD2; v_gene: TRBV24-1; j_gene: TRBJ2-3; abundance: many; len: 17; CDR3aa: CATSDSTSGGITDTQYF; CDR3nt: TGTGCCACCAGTGATTCGACTAGCGGAGGGATCACAGATACGCAGTATTTT
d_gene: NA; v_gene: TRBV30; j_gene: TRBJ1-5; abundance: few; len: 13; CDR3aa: CAWSVASNQPQHF; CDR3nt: TGTGCCTGGAGTGTAGCCAGCAATCAGCCCCAGCATTTT
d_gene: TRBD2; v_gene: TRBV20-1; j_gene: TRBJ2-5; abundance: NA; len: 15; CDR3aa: CSASGTSGIWETQYF; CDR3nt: TGCAGTGCTTCCGGGACTAGCGGGATTTGGGAGACCCAGTACTTC
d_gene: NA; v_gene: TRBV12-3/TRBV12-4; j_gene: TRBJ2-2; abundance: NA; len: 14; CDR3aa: CASSFAENTGELFF; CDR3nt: TGTGCCAGCAGTTTTGCCGAGAACACCGGGGAGCTGTTTTTT
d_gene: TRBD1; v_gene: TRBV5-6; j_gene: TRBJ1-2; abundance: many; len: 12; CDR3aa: CASSLQGDGYTF; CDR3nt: TGTGCCAGCAGCTTACAGGGGGATGGCTACACCTTC
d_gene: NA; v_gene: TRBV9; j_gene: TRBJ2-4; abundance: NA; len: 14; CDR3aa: CASSVGGAKNIRYF; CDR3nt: TGTGCCAGCAGCGTAGGAGGGGCCAAAAACATTCGGTACTTC
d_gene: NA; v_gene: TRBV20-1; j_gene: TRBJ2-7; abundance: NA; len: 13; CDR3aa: CSARVNDYWEQYF; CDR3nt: TGCAGTGCTAGAGTAAACGACTACTGGGAGCAGTACTTC
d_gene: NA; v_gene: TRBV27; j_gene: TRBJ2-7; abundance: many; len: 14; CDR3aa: CASSLQGRRYEQYF; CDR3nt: TGTGCCAGCAGTTTACAGGGGAGAAGGTACGAGCAGTACTTC
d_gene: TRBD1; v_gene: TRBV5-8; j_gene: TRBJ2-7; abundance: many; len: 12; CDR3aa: CASSLGTGVQYF; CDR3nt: TGTGCCAGCAGCTTGGGGACAGGGGTTCAGTACTTC
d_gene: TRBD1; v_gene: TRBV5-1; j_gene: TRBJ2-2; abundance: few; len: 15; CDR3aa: CASSLGDRGTGELFF; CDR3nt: TGCGCCAGCAGCTTGGGGGACAGGGGAACCGGGGAGCTGTTTTTT
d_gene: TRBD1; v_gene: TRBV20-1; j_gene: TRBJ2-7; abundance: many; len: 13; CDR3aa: CSAITDRALKQYF; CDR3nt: TGCAGTGCTATTACGGACAGGGCGTTGAAGCAGTACTTC
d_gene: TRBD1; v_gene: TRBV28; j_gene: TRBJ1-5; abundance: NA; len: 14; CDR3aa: CASSTHTGDQPQHF; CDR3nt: TGTGCCAGCAGCACCCACACAGGGGACCAGCCCCAGCATTTT
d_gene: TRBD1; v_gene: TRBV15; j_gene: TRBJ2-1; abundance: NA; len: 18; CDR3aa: CATSRGAGGKVGNYEQFF; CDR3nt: TGTGCCACCAGCAGAGGGGCAGGGGGCAAGGTGGGGAACTACGAGCAGTTCTTC
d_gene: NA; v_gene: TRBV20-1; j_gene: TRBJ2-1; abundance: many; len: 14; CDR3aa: CSARDPGANNEQFF; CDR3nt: TGCAGTGCTAGAGATCCGGGAGCGAACAATGAGCAGTTCTTC
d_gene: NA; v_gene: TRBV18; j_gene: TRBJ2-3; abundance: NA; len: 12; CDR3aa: CASSRSTDTQYF; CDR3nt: TGTGCCAGCTCCCGTAGCACAGATACGCAGTATTTT
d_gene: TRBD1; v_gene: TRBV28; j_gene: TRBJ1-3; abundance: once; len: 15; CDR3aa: CASRPRQGRGNTIYF; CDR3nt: TGTGCCAGCAGACCGAGACAGGGGAGAGGAAACACCATATATTTT
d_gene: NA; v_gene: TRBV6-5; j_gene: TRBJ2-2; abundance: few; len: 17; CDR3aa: CASSYSVVSMNTGELFF; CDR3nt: TGTGCCAGCAGTTACTCGGTGGTCTCTATGAACACCGGGGAGCTGTTTTTT
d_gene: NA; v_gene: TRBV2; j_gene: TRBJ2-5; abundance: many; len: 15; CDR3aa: CASSAFGQLQETQYF; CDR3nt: TGTGCCAGCAGTGCTTTTGGGCAGCTCCAAGAGACCCAGTACTTC
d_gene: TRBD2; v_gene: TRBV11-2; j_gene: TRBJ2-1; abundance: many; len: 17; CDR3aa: CASSPNSGSRSYNEQFF; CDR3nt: TGTGCCAGCAGCCCGAATAGCGGGAGTAGGTCCTACAATGAGCAGTTCTTC
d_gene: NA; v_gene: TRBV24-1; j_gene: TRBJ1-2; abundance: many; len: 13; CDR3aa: CATSDSYRDYLTF; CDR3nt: TGTGCCACCAGTGATTCATATCGGGATTATCTAACCTTC
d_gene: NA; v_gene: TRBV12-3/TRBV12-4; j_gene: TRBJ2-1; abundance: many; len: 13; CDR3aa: CASSPSPYNEQFF; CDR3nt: TGTGCCAGCAGCCCGAGCCCCTACAATGAGCAGTTCTTC
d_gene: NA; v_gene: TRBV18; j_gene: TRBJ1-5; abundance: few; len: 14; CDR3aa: CASSSQEFNQPQHF; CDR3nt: TGTGCCAGCTCATCACAGGAGTTCAATCAGCCCCAGCATTTT
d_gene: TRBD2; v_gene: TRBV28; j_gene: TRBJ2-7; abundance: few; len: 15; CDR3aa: CASRTPLAGLNEQYF; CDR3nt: TGTGCCAGCAGGACCCCACTAGCGGGACTCAACGAGCAGTACTTC
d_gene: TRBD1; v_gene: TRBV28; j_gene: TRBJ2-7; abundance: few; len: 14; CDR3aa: CASSLGQGADEQYF; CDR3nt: TGTGCCAGCAGTTTAGGACAGGGGGCGGACGAGCAGTACTTC
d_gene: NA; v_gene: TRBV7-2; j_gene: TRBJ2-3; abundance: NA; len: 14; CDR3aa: CASSLVDITDTQYF; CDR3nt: TGTGCCAGCAGCCTCGTGGACATTACAGATACGCAGTATTTT
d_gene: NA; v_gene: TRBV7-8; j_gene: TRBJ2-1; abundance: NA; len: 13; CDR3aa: CASSLSLNNGQFF; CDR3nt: TGTGCCAGCAGCTTATCGCTGAACAATGGACAGTTCTTC
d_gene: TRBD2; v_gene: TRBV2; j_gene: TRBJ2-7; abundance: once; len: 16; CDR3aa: CASSGGASGRVNEQHF; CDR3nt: TGTGCCAGCAGTGGGGGGGCTAGCGGGAGGGTCAACGAGCAGCACTTC
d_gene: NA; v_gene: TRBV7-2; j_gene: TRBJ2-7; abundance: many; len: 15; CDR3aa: CASSLDGLGGYEQYF; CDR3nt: TGTGCCAGCAGCTTAGACGGACTGGGCGGATACGAGCAGTACTTC
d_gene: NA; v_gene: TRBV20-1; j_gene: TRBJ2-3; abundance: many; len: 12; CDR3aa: CSASRQSDTQYF; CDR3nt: TGCAGTGCTAGCAGACAGTCAGATACGCAGTATTTT
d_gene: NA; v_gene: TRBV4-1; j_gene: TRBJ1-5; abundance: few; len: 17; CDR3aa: CASGQDPPSYSNQPQHF; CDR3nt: TGCGCCAGCGGCCAAGATCCACCTTCGTATAGCAATCAGCCCCAGCATTTT
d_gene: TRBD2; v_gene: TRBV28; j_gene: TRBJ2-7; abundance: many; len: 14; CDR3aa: CASISSGGVIKQYF; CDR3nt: TGTGCCAGCATAAGTTCGGGGGGAGTTATCAAGCAGTACTTC
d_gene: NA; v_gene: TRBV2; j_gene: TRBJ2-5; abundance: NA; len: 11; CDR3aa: CASSVQETQYF; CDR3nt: TGTGCCAGCAGCGTCCAAGAGACCCAGTACTTC
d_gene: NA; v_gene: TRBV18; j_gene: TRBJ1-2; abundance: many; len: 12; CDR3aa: CASSPNRDGYTF; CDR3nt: TGTGCCAGCTCACCTAACAGGGATGGCTACACCTTC
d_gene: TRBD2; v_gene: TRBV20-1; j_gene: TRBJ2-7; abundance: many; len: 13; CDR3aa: CSAEAGGRYEQYF; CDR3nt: TGCAGTGCTGAGGCGGGAGGGAGATACGAGCAGTACTTC
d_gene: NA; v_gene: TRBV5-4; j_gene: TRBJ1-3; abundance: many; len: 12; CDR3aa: CASSLSGNTIYF; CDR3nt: TGTGCCAGCAGCTTGAGTGGAAACACCATATATTTT
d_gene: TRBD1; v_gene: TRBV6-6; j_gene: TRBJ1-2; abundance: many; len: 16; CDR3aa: CASSYGDRGLYYGYTF; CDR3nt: TGTGCCAGCAGTTACGGGGACAGGGGGCTTTACTATGGCTACACCTTC
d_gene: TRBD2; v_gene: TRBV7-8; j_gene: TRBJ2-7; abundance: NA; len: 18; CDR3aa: CASSSLAGMVPGAYEQYF; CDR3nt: TGTGCCAGCAGCTCACTAGCGGGAATGGTCCCCGGAGCCTACGAGCAGTACTTC
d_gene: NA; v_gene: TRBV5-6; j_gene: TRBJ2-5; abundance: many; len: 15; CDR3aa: CASSLFGTVQETQYF; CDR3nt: TGTGCCAGCAGCTTGTTCGGGACCGTCCAAGAGACCCAGTACTTC
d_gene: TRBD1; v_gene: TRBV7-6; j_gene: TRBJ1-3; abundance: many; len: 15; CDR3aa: CASSRGQNSGNTIYF; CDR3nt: TGTGCCAGCAGCCGGGGACAGAACTCTGGAAACACCATATATTTT
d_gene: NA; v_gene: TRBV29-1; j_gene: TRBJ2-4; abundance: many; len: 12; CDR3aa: CSAGEGKNIQYF; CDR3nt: TGCAGCGCAGGGGAAGGCAAAAACATTCAGTACTTC
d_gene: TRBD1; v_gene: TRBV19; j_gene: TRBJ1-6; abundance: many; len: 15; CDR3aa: CASSDPGGMSSPLHF; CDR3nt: TGTGCCAGTAGTGACCCAGGGGGAATGAGTTCACCCCTCCACTTT
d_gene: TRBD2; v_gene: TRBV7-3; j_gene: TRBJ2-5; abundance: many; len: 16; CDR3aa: CASSPSSGRAVETQYF; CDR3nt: TGTGCCAGCAGCCCTTCTAGCGGGAGGGCCGTGGAGACCCAGTACTTC
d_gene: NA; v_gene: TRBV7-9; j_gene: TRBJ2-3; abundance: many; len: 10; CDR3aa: CARRVDTQYF; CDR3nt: TGTGCCAGGAGAGTGGATACGCAGTATTTT
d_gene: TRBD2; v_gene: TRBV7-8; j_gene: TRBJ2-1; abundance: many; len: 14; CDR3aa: CASSPSGEYNEQFF; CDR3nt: TGTGCCAGCAGCCCTAGCGGGGAGTACAATGAGCAGTTCTTC
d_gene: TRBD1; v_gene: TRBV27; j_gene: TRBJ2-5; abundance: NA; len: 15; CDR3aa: CASSWRGGPEGTQYF; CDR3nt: TGTGCCAGCAGTTGGAGAGGGGGCCCTGAAGGGACCCAGTACTTC